The rows below give T cell receptor beta chains drawn from one sample of a study of shared clonotypes between healthy human individuals. Profiling relied on immunoSEQ multiplex PCR, and the TCRdb table lists in-frame clones only, not all of them. Altogether roughly 1 million clones are present, about four fifths being singletons, with the ten largest covering approximately 0.56%. Sequencing input: memory CD4+ T cells from PBMCs. Every receptor here comes from a man aged 18 to 29 in good health. Some clones in this sample may be carry-over from other donors' samples. CDR3s include the opening cysteine and the closing phenylalanine or tryptophan. The D gene is left open where the match is weak. Rows give clone size only sometimes, using once, few, many, or a class for an expanded clone.

j_call clone_size cdr3_length d_call v_call cdr3_nt cdr3_aa
TRBJ1-1 - 13 - TRBV28 TGTGCCACGTTAGGGGACACGAACACTGAAGCTTTCTTT CATLGDTNTEAFF
TRBJ2-5 - 15 TRBD2 TRBV5-4 TGTGCCAGCAGCTTACTAGCGGGAGGTAGGGAGACCCAGTACTTC CASSLLAGGRETQYF
TRBJ1-2 many 18 TRBD1 TRBV5-6 TGTGCCAGCAGCCCGGCGGGGCAGGGGGCCCGGGGTAACTATGGCTACACCTTC CASSPAGQGARGNYGYTF
TRBJ1-5 few 15 TRBD1 TRBV18 TGTGCCAGCTCCCTAGGACAGGGAATCAATCAGCCCCAGCATTTT CASSLGQGINQPQHF
TRBJ1-4 - 16 - TRBV5-1 TGCGCCAGCAGCCCGACGGAAAATCCAACTAATGAAAAACTGTTTTTT CASSPTENPTNEKLFF
TRBJ1-4 once 15 - TRBV7-9 TGTGCCAGCAGCTTAGCGGCAGGGACAAATGAAAAACTGTTTTTT CASSLAAGTNEKLFF
TRBJ2-2 once 15 TRBD2 TRBV7-3 TGTGCCAGCAGCGCGGGACTAGCGGGGACCGGGGAGCTGTTTTTT CASSAGLAGTGELFF
TRBJ2-7 - 13 - TRBV28 TGTGCCAGCAGTTTGTTAACGGCCGGCGAGCAGTACTTC CASSLLTAGEQYF
TRBJ2-1 - 15 TRBD2 TRBV7-2 TGTGCCAGCAGCTTATATGAGACGGGGGGCAATGAGCAGTTCTTC CASSLYETGGNEQFF
TRBJ2-3 - 15 - TRBV25-1 TGTGCCAGCCGGGAGTGGGGGAAGGGTTCAGATACGCAGTATTTT CASREWGKGSDTQYF
TRBJ1-4 - 16 TRBD1 TRBV7-6 TGTGCCAGCAGCCCTCATCCGGGACAGGGGTTGGAAAAACTGTTTTTT CASSPHPGQGLEKLFF
TRBJ1-2 - 14 TRBD1 TRBV28 TGTGCCAGCAGAGGGGGCCTCGATAACTATGGCTACACCTTC CASRGGLDNYGYTF
TRBJ2-7 many 14 - TRBV7-2 TGTGCCAGCAGCCCCACGTTAAAGTCCTACGAGCAGTACTTC CASSPTLKSYEQYF
TRBJ2-1 - 14 - TRBV4-3 TGCGCCAGCAGCGGCTACGGGCCCCACAATGAGCAGTTCTTC CASSGYGPHNEQFF
TRBJ2-7 - 14 TRBD2 TRBV30 TGTGCCTGGAAGAGCGGGAGGGCCGGGTGGGAGCAGTACTTC CAWKSGRAGWEQYF
TRBJ2-1 once 13 - TRBV9 TGTGCCAGCAGCGAGGGGCCATACAATGAGCAGTTCTTC CASSEGPYNEQFF
TRBJ1-2 - 15 TRBD1 TRBV6-1 TGTGCCAGCAGTCCCGGACAGGGGCCATACTATGGCTACACCTTC CASSPGQGPYYGYTF
TRBJ1-1 - 13 - TRBV2 TGTGCCAGGTGGGAGCGAGGGAACACTGAAGCTTTCTTT CARWERGNTEAFF
TRBJ1-5 once 18 - TRBV7-2 TGTGCCAGCAGCTTATTCAGAAGGGGCGGGACCCCAAATCAGCCCCAGCATTTT CASSLFRRGGTPNQPQHF
TRBJ1-2 - 14 - TRBV4-2 TGTGCCAGCAGCCTAAGGGGGGGCTTGAGGGGCTACACCTTC CASSLRGGLRGYTF
TRBJ1-2 - 13 - TRBV6-5 TGTGCCAGCAGTTCCAACCAGCGAGGTGGCTACACCTTC CASSSNQRGGYTF
TRBJ2-2 once 16 - TRBV5-8 TGTGCCAGCAGCCCCGGGACCACACTGAACACCGGGGAGCTGTTTTTT CASSPGTTLNTGELFF
TRBJ2-5 - 15 - TRBV7-2 TGTGCCAGCAGCTTAGGTGCACAGCTACAAGAGACCCAGTACTTC CASSLGAQLQETQYF
TRBJ2-1 - 13 - TRBV7-3 TGTGCCAGCAGCTTAAGCGTTTACAATGAGCAGTTCTTC CASSLSVYNEQFF
TRBJ2-7 - 15 - TRBV9 TGTGCCAGCAGCGCGGGGGGGACAGTTACCTACGAGCAGTACTTC CASSAGGTVTYEQYF
TRBJ2-1 - 14 TRBD2 TRBV7-2 TGTGCCAGCAGCTTACGACTAGCGCTGGATGAGCAGTTCTTC CASSLRLALDEQFF
TRBJ2-5 - 14 - TRBV7-9 TGTGCCAGCAGGAGAGGGCGGCGGGAAGAGACCCAGTACTTC CASRRGRREETQYF
TRBJ1-4 few 14 - TRBV7-9 TGTGCCAGCAGCCCGCGGGGGGCGGGTGAAAAACTGTTTTTT CASSPRGAGEKLFF
TRBJ2-7 few 14 TRBD1 TRBV6-5 TGTGCCAGCAGCCCAGGGGGCGCCCCCTACGAGCAGTACTTC CASSPGGAPYEQYF
TRBJ2-2 - 19 TRBD1 TRBV5-1 TGCGCCAGCAGCCTACGACAGGGGGCTTGGGCGGTGAACACCGGGGAGCTGTTTTTT CASSLRQGAWAVNTGELFF
TRBJ2-7 - 12 - TRBV29-1 TGCAGCGTTGGGGAACCTCCCTACGAGCAGTACTTC CSVGEPPYEQYF
TRBJ2-7 few 11 - TRBV30 TGTGCCTGGGGTATACTCTACGAGCAGTACTTC CAWGILYEQYF
TRBJ2-1 few 15 - TRBV23-1 TGCGCCAGCAGTCAATCCCGCAGGAGAAACAATGAGCAGTTCTTC CASSQSRRRNNEQFF
TRBJ2-7 - 15 - TRBV30 TGTGCCTGGAGACCCCCGGGACTTCCGGCCTACGAGCAGTACTTC CAWRPPGLPAYEQYF
TRBJ2-7 - 16 TRBD2 TRBV6-5 TGTGCCAGCAGTTACTCGATGGGAGCGGGGAACTACGAGCAGTACTTC CASSYSMGAGNYEQYF
TRBJ1-2 - 13 - TRBV9 TGTGCCAGCAGCCGGCAGGGATGGTATGGCTACACCTTC CASSRQGWYGYTF
TRBJ1-4 - 17 - TRBV28 TGTGCCAGTAGCTTCACTTCTAAGGGGATTATGGGTGAAAAACTGTTTTTT CASSFTSKGIMGEKLFF
TRBJ2-7 - 14 - TRBV5-1 TGTGCCAGCAGCTTGGCTGGGAAAACGAGACAGCAGTACTTC CASSLAGKTRQQYF
TRBJ2-3 - 13 - TRBV28 TGTGCCAGCATTAGCCCAGAGACGGATACGCAGTATTTT CASISPETDTQYF
TRBJ2-1 - 13 - TRBV6-6 TGTGCCAGCAGGGATAGCAGCCACAATGAGCAGTTCTTC CASRDSSHNEQFF
TRBJ1-4 - 14 - TRBV30 TGTGCCTGGAGTTTGGACGCAACTAATGAAAAACTGTTTTTT CAWSLDATNEKLFF
TRBJ1-1 few 15 - TRBV7-9 TGTGCCAGCAGCCCCCTCCCTCAGAGCAACACTGAAGCTTTCTTT CASSPLPQSNTEAFF
TRBJ2-1 - 15 TRBD1 TRBV4-2 TGTGCCAGCAGCCCCTCGACAGGGATCAACAATGAGCAGTTCTTC CASSPSTGINNEQFF
TRBJ2-7 - 13 - TRBV6-5 TGTGCCAGCAGCCCCAGGGGGACTTACGAGCAGTACTTC CASSPRGTYEQYF
TRBJ1-5 - 13 - TRBV18 TGTGCCAGCTCACCTGCCCCGGTTGCGGCCCAGCATTTT CASSPAPVAAQHF
TRBJ2-5 - 17 TRBD2 TRBV9 TGTGCCAGCAGCCCTGGGGGTAGCGGGAGGGCCGACGAGACCCAGTACTTC CASSPGGSGRADETQYF
TRBJ2-2 - 16 TRBD1 TRBV9 TGTGCCAGCAGCGTAGAGACAGGGGAAGGACCCGGGGAGCTGTTTTTT CASSVETGEGPGELFF